The rows below give T cell receptor beta chains drawn from one sample of a study of T cells after yellow fever vaccination. TCRdb ran MiXCR on the 5' RACE reads and lists one entry per CDR3 protein. Among some 350,000 distinct CDR3 sequences, 4% were seen once, and the ten largest hold about 24%. This sample comprised PBMCs, obtained 5 days after the yellow fever booster vaccination. All receptors come from a man aged 18 to 35 who received the YFV17D yellow fever vaccine. Both conserved end residues are part of each CDR3. Expanded clones are given a class, and other clones once, few, many or no size at all.

many,TRBV4-3,TRBJ2-1,CASSQVITANEQFF
.,TRBV28,TRBJ2-5,CATHRDRGQETQYF
.,TRBV5-1,TRBJ1-1,CASSRGAPRTEAFF
many,TRBV29-1,TRBJ2-5,CSVGSGILYQETQYF
many,TRBV6-2/TRBV6-3,TRBJ1-6,CASSYSGADNSPLHF
.,TRBV20-1,TRBJ2-5,CSARDFLEETQYF
many,TRBV4-3,TRBJ2-1,CASSPTGVDEQFF
.,TRBV4-1,TRBJ1-4,CASSQLDGNEKLFF
few,TRBV5-4,TRBJ1-1,CASSLYRRTGSEAFF
.,TRBV4-2,TRBJ1-2,CASSFGTDNYGYTF
many,TRBV20-1,TRBJ1-2,CSAVRNSYYGYTF
many,TRBV6-5,TRBJ2-3,CASSIGTSFDTQYF
.,TRBV10-3,TRBJ1-1,CAISDALRGKNTEAFF
.,TRBV6-6,TRBJ2-7,CASSYSGGGLYEQYF
many,TRBV27,TRBJ2-1,CASSLRGAYNEQFF
many,TRBV10-3,TRBJ1-3,CAIRMTDGNTIYF
many,TRBV19,TRBJ2-2,CASSPTSGTGELFF
many,TRBV15,TRBJ1-3,CATSRTLIGLNTIYF
few,TRBV20-1,TRBJ2-3,CSARFPPDTQYF
.,TRBV28,TRBJ2-2,CASIRQGATGELFF
many,TRBV12-3/TRBV12-4,TRBJ1-3,CASSLESRFGNTIYF
many,TRBV7-9,TRBJ2-4,CASSLVRLTDRNIQYF
.,TRBV3-1,TRBJ2-7,CASSQGLGGSYEQYF
many,TRBV5-8,TRBJ2-5,CASSLATKLTETQYF
many,TRBV5-1,TRBJ2-3,CASSLLRESTDTQYF
many,TRBV20-1,TRBJ2-1,CSATGLAANEQFF
few,TRBV24-1,TRBJ2-2,CATSELGTFQGLGELFF
many,TRBV4-1,TRBJ1-1,CASRLSDVDTEAFF
many,TRBV5-1,TRBJ2-6,CASRAGNSGANVLTF
many,TRBV10-3,TRBJ1-2,CAISVENYGYTF
.,TRBV6-5,TRBJ1-1,CASSSIRENTEAFF
.,TRBV11-2,TRBJ1-3,CASSYGPATGNTIYF
.,TRBV5-1,TRBJ2-3,CASSLGYQEGTDTQYF
many,TRBV6-5,TRBJ1-5,CATSPGRNQPQHF
few,TRBV7-6,TRBJ2-6,CASSLFLAGGLGANVLTF
.,TRBV5-6,TRBJ2-1,CASSLAKDNEQFF
few,TRBV5-1,TRBJ1-5,CASSLDGLIQPQHF
.,TRBV20-1,TRBJ1-5,CSAQGQPQHF
few,TRBV7-8,TRBJ2-2,CASGRGVTGELFF
few,TRBV12-3/TRBV12-4,TRBJ2-1,CASTGTGQYNEQFF
few,TRBV9,TRBJ2-2,CASSPRLTGELFF
many,TRBV21-1,TRBJ1-5,CASSKGGSLNQPQHF
many,TRBV10-3,TRBJ1-3,CAISGQPSSGNTIYF
.,TRBV4-3,TRBJ2-3,CASSQDLAGAQYF
few,TRBV24-1,TRBJ2-2,CATSGPPRTLDTGELFF
few,TRBV30,TRBJ1-3,CAWSRNSGNTIYF
many,TRBV5-4,TRBJ2-2,CASSAAGELFF
.,TRBV12-3/TRBV12-4,TRBJ1-1,CASSFGDRADEAFF
few,TRBV10-3,TRBJ1-1,CAIRGAMNTEAFF
many,TRBV4-2,TRBJ1-1,CASSQAPGEGGNTEAFF
.,TRBV4-1,TRBJ1-1,CASSLSGKTEAFF
few,TRBV18,TRBJ1-4,CASSATYEKLFF
many,TRBV7-9,TRBJ2-1,CASSQRTRSPDEQFF
few,TRBV10-3,TRBJ1-6,CAISESQGGPYSPLHF
few,TRBV7-2,TRBJ2-1,CASSAGLEAYNEQFF
.,TRBV4-2,TRBJ2-1,CASRRTSGGESYNEQFF
.,TRBV7-2,TRBJ2-2,CASSLSGSSTGELFF
few,TRBV2,TRBJ2-1,CASSVVGGGYNEQFF
many,TRBV7-2,TRBJ2-2,CASSPLARGTTGELFF
.,TRBV12-3/TRBV12-4,TRBJ2-1,CASSLSGLSSYNEQFF